The next 29 T cell receptor beta chains were all read from a single sample in a study of cytomegalovirus exposure and HLA in healthy donors. The PCR ran on 60 Vbeta and 13 Jbeta primers. Generated by immunoSEQ multiplex PCR, the TCRdb table keeps only in-frame clones and is missing some. The sample records approximately 300,000 clones, around four fifths being singletons. Sequenced input: PBMCs. These receptors were collected from a woman in her thirties or forties in good health and CMV-seropositive.

The chain carries TRBV28 and TRBJ1-5; 10 positions agree with TRBD1. The J segment lost 1 base and the V segment lost 5 bases, leaving 11 bases of the junction unmatched. The CDR3 extends over 18 amino acids. Per the germline V gene, CDR1 is MDHEN and CDR2 is SYDVKM. The CDR3 spells CASSIIGGTGASNQPQHF. The CDR3 nucleotides are TGTGCCAGCAGTATTATCGGTGGGACAGGGGCAAGCAATCAGCCCCAGCATTTT. Based on the CDR3 plus reference TRBV28 and TRBJ1-5, the full variable domain is DVKVTQSSRYLVKRTGEKVFLECVQDMDHENMFWYRQDPGLGLRLIYFSYDVKMKEKGDIPEGYSVSREKKERFSLILESASTNQTSMYLCASSIIGGTGASNQPQHFGDGTRLSIL.

V and J are TRBV6-1 and TRBJ1-6; 7 bases are shared with TRBD1. Germline lookup yields CDR1 MNHNS and CDR2 SASEGT. The CDR3 runs to 15 residues. V lost 5 bases to trimming and J lost 4 bases; unmatched junction nucleotides: 5. CDR3 in DNA: TGTGCCAGCAGTTCGGGACAGCCTTATAATTCACCCCTCCACTTT. Translated, it gives CASSSGQPYNSPLHF.

Comment on this clone: Other DNA sequences from this sample encode an identical CDR3 as well. The chain employs TRBV27 and TRBJ1-2; a weak D match, TRBD1 (5 bases). The CDR3 is 15 residues long. The V end was cut by 2 bases, the J end by 5 bases, with 15 bases between. Germline V gene lookup returns CDR1 MNHEY and CDR2 SMNVEV (reference sequence). CDR3 residues: CASSLVGAGGYGYTF. The CDR3 nucleotides are TGTGCCAGCAGTTTAGTAGGGGCCGGTGGGTATGGCTACACCTTC.

This clone has a single count. This rearrangement joins TRBV4-1 to TRBJ2-2; D might be TRBD1 (6 bases). The CDR3 is made up of 17 amino acids. In germline, CDR1 is MGHRA, CDR2 YSYEKL. The V end was cut by 1 base, the J end by 5 bases, with 17 bases between. The CDR3 loop is CASSQGSGHLFTGELFF. Written as DNA, the CDR3 is TGCGCCAGCAGCCAAGGGTCGGGACACCTTTTTACCGGGGAGCTGTTTTTT.

The gene calls are TRBV30 and TRBJ2-7; TRBD1 aligns across 7 bases. The CDR3 has 16 amino acids. Trimming removed 5 bases from V and 0 bases from J; junction bases left unmatched: 13. The V gene's germline CDR1 is GTSNPN and CDR2 SVGIG (reference sequence). This CDR3 is CAWADRITRDSYEQYF. The CDR3 nucleotides are TGTGCCTGGGCGGACAGGATAACCCGGGACTCCTACGAGCAGTACTTC.

The chain is built from TRBV27 and TRBJ2-2, with D possibly matching TRBD1 (5 bases). The CDR3 has 13 amino acids. Germline assignment: CDR1 MNHEY and CDR2 SMNVEV (reference sequence). Between the trimmed V and J ends, which lost 8 bases and 7 bases, there was a span of 14 bases. The chain's CDR3 is CASGLRGHGELFF. In nucleotides, the CDR3 is TGTGCCAGCGGCTTAAGGGGCCACGGGGAGCTGTTTTTT.

The V and J genes are TRBV5-4 and TRBJ2-7; TRBD2 matches at 13 bases. This CDR3 region has 16 residues. The V gene end was trimmed by 5 bases and the J gene end by 2 bases; junction bases not matched to a gene: 7. Germline V gene sequence: CDR1 SGHNT, CDR2 YYREEE (reference sequence). The CDR3 sequence is CASSPRLAGGPYEQYF. DNA for the CDR3: TGTGCCAGCAGTCCTCGACTAGCGGGAGGACCCTACGAGCAGTACTTC.

This clone has more than one count but fewer than ten. The V gene is TRBV4-1, the J gene TRBJ2-2; 8 nucleotides agree with TRBD2. The V gene end was trimmed by 3 bases and the J gene end by 6 bases; junction bases not matched to a gene: 9. Germline V gives CDR1 MGHRA, CDR2 YSYEKL. The CDR3 consists of 16 residues. CDR3 DNA sequence: TGCGCCAGCAGCCACCTGGGACTAGTTGTCCCCGGGGAGCTGTTTTTT. Its translation is CASSHLGLVVPGELFF.

This chain uses TRBV9 with TRBJ1-2; the D gene is possibly TRBD1 (6 bases). Germline V gives CDR1 SGDLS, CDR2 YYNGEE. V lost 4 bases and J 0 bases, leaving 16 bases between the germline ends. This CDR3 is 16 amino acids long. The CDR3 DNA follows: TGTGCCAGCAGCTCACCTGCGGGGGGCTCTAACTATGGCTACACCTTC. It specifies CASSSPAGGSNYGYTF.

V and J are TRBV14 and TRBJ1-3, with D possibly TRBD1 on 6 matching bases. CDR3 length equals 17 residues. The V and J ends lost 3 bases and 1 base respectively, with 16 bases between them. Germline assignment: CDR1 SGHDN and CDR2 FVKESK. The CDR3 DNA is TGTGCCAGCAGCCACTTATTACACAGGGCATCTGGAAACACCATATATTTT. Protein: CASSHLLHRASGNTIYF.

This chain uses TRBV7-8 with TRBJ2-1, with 9 positions matching TRBD2. The junction had 3 bases not matched to a gene; V was cut back by 5 bases and J by 4 bases. Germline V gene data show CDR1 as SGHVS and CDR2 as FQNEAQ. This CDR3 is built from 14 residues. CDR3 in amino acids: CASSRRGGYNEQFF. The CDR3 nucleotides read TGTGCCAGCAGCCGGCGGGGGGGGTACAATGAGCAGTTCTTC.

The rearrangement uses TRBV2 and TRBJ2-5, with 15 bases lining up with TRBD2. This CDR3 has 18 residues. V was pared by 4 bases and J by 1 base, with 7 bases of the junction left unmatched. From germline, CDR1 is SNHLY and CDR2 FYNNEI. This CDR3 reads CASSVERTSGRVQETQYF. Here the CDR3 DNA reads TGTGCCAGCAGTGTAGAGCGGACTAGCGGGAGGGTCCAAGAGACCCAGTACTTC.

The chain is built from TRBV6-5 and TRBJ2-1; tentatively, D is TRBD1 (5 bases). The V and J ends lost 5 bases and 6 bases respectively, with 11 bases between them. Per germline, CDR1 MNHEY and CDR2 SVGAGI. This CDR3 contains 13 residues. CDR3 loop: CASSAGHVNEQFF. For the CDR3, the DNA is TGTGCCAGCAGTGCTGGACACGTCAATGAGCAGTTCTTC.

CDR3 region: CASSRGGRAVSDEQFF. Written as DNA, the CDR3 is TGCGCCAGCAGCCGGGGGGGGAGGGCCGTATCCGATGAGCAGTTCTTC. The rearrangement joins TRBV5-1 to TRBJ2-1, with 8 nucleotides matching TRBD2. The CDR3 is 16 residues long. Per the germline V gene, CDR1 is SGHRS and CDR2 is YFSETQ. Germline trimming cut 4 bases from V and 8 bases from J; bases unmatched to any gene: 14.

The chain joins TRBV7-3 to TRBJ2-7; 9 positions agree with TRBD2. The CDR3 spans 17 residues. Germline CDR1 is SGHTA and CDR2 is FQGTGA. With V trimmed by 0 bases and J by 4 bases, 10 bases remained unmatched. The CDR3 DNA follows: TGTGCCAGCAGCTTAACGGGTAGCGGGAGATCTTCTTACGAGCAGTACTTC. It codes for CASSLTGSGRSSYEQYF.

The rearrangement joins TRBV10-3 to TRBJ1-5; 8 bases fit TRBD1. The CDR3 totals 13 residues. The V gene's germline CDR1 is ENHRY and CDR2 SYGVKD. The ends lost 6 bases at V and 7 bases at J; junction bases unmatched: 5. The CDR3 spells CAIRGAGGQPQHF. The CDR3 DNA is TGTGCCATCAGGGGGGCAGGGGGCCAGCCCCAGCATTTT.

This chain connects TRBV6-4 to TRBJ2-3; D is perhaps TRBD2 (5 bases). There are 13 residues in the CDR3. With 5 bases removed from V and 6 bases from J, the gap between germline ends came to 12 bases. CDR1 and CDR2 from the germline V gene are MRHNA and SNTAGT. For the CDR3, the DNA is TGTGCCAGCAGTCGGGATTCCTTGGATACGCAGTATTTT. Amino acids: CASSRDSLDTQYF.

The CDR3 reads CAWSQSGVSGELFF. In DNA form, the CDR3 reads TGTGCCTGGAGTCAATCGGGAGTTAGCGGGGAGCTGTTTTTT. This sequence joins TRBV30 and TRBJ2-2; D perhaps matches TRBD2 (6 bases). Germline V gene lookup returns CDR1 GTSNPN and CDR2 SVGIG (reference sequence). V was shortened by 2 bases and J by 7 bases, with 14 bases between the two germline ends. CDR3 length: 14 amino acids.

This chain uses TRBV7-2 with TRBJ1-5; D call uncertain. Trimming left V 0 bases short and J 3 bases short, with 6 bases between. The CDR3 is 14 amino acids. CDR1 SGHTA and CDR2 FQGNSA come from the germline V gene. CDR3 nucleotide sequence: TGTGCCAGCAGCTTAGCGACACACAATCAGCCCCAGCATTTT. As protein: CASSLATHNQPQHF.

This rearrangement joins TRBV5-1 to TRBJ1-1, with D tentatively TRBD1 (6 bases). CDR3 length: 15 residues. Germline-derived CDR1 and CDR2 are SGHRS and YFSETQ. V lost 4 bases, J lost 1 base, and 14 bases lay in between. The CDR3 sequence is CASSPRQVGNTEAFF. The CDR3 nucleotides are TGCGCCAGCAGCCCTCGACAGGTTGGGAACACTGAAGCTTTCTTT. Based on the CDR3 plus reference TRBV5-1 and TRBJ1-1, the full variable domain is KAGVTQTPRYLIKTRGQQVTLSCSPISGHRSVSWYQQTPGQGLQFLFEYFSETQRNKGNFPGRFSGRQFSNSRSEMNVSTLELGDSALYLCASSPRQVGNTEAFFGQGTRLTVV.

V and J are TRBV7-9 and TRBJ2-7, with 7 bases that match TRBD2. The ends lost 1 base at V and 0 bases at J; junction bases unmatched: 3. This CDR3 comprises 15 residues. Germline assignment: CDR1 SEHNR and CDR2 FQNEAQ (reference sequence). The CDR3 loop reads CASSLDGGSSYEQYF. CDR3 nucleotides: TGTGCCAGCAGCTTAGACGGGGGGAGCTCCTACGAGCAGTACTTC.

This clone was seen a few times. This chain connects TRBV19 to TRBJ2-7; 14 positions agree with TRBD2. Germline assignment: CDR1 LNHDA and CDR2 SQIVND (reference sequence). The CDR3 is 17 residues long. V gave up 4 bases and J gave up 1 base; unmatched junction bases: 6. Here the CDR3 reads CASSRGTSGSGSYEQYF. CDR3 DNA sequence: TGTGCCAGTAGTAGGGGGACTAGCGGGAGCGGGTCCTACGAGCAGTACTTC.

The J gene is TRBJ2-2, the V gene TRBV2, with D possibly matching TRBD2 (6 bases). Germline CDR1 reads SNHLY; CDR2 reads FYNNEI. CDR3 length: 15 amino acids. Trimming stripped 6 bases from V and 1 base from J, with 12 bases between. Here the CDR3 DNA reads TGTGCCAGCAGGGATAGCGGATTGAACACCGGGGAGCTGTTTTTT. It is translated as CASRDSGLNTGELFF.

This rearrangement joins TRBV19 to TRBJ1-4; D might be TRBD1 (5 bases). Trimming pared 3 bases from V and 4 bases from J, leaving 9 bases between. CDR1 and CDR2 (germline): LNHDA, SQIVND (reference sequence). The CDR3 has 14 residues. The CDR3, as DNA: TGTGCCAGTAGTATTTCAGGGAATAATGAAAAACTGTTTTTT. Residues: CASSISGNNEKLFF.

The chain employs TRBV29-1 and TRBJ2-7, with 10 bases aligning to TRBD1. After removal of 4 bases from V and 6 bases from J, the junction contained 6 bases not matched to a gene. This CDR3 contains 13 residues. Germline V gene data show CDR1 as SQVTM and CDR2 as ANQGSEA. In nucleotides, the CDR3 is TGCAGCGTTGCGACAGGGGGCTCGGGCGAGCAGTACTTC. This translates into CSVATGGSGEQYF.

The rearrangement links TRBV19 to TRBJ1-1, with D hard to call. Trimming left V 6 bases short and J 0 bases short, with 11 bases between. Germline assignment: CDR1 LNHDA and CDR2 SQIVND (reference sequence). The CDR3 is 14 amino acids. The CDR3 spells CASSITALNTEAFF. CDR3 nucleotide sequence: TGTGCCAGTAGCATTACAGCTTTGAACACTGAAGCTTTCTTT.

This chain links TRBV6-1 with TRBJ1-6; TRBD1 agrees at 8 bases. CDR1 and CDR2 (germline): MNHNS, SASEGT. This CDR3 has 13 residues. J was trimmed by 10 bases and V by 7 bases; bases with no gene match: 6. For the CDR3, the DNA is TGTGCCAGCAACAGGGACAGGTCGTCACCCCTCCACTTT. Translation gives CASNRDRSSPLHF.

V usage is TRBV7-2 and J usage is TRBJ2-1; the match to TRBD2 covers 11 bases. This CDR3 comprises 18 residues. V was clipped by 2 bases and J by 6 bases; unmatched bases: 12. CDR1 and CDR2 from the germline V gene are SGHTA and FQGNSA. CDR3 DNA: TGTGCCAGCAGCTTACGCGGCGCTAGCGGGAGGTCTCCCAATGAGCAGTTCTTC. This sequence encodes CASSLRGASGRSPNEQFF.

This clone was found once. The J gene is TRBJ1-4, the V gene TRBV2; 9 bases agree with TRBD1. V lost 6 bases to trimming and J lost 3 bases; unmatched junction nucleotides: 5. Germline assignment: CDR1 SNHLY and CDR2 FYNNEI. The CDR3 has 15 residues. CDR3 nucleotides: TGTGCCAGCAGCGGACAGGGGCTAGCTAATGAAAAACTGTTTTTT. It yields the protein CASSGQGLANEKLFF. Full variable domain (remainder filled in from reference TRBV2 and TRBJ1-4): EPEVTQTPSHQVTQMGQEVILRCVPISNHLYFYWYRQILGQKVEFLVSFYNNEISEKSEIFDDQFSVERPDGSNFTLKIRSTKLEDSAMYFCASSGQGLANEKLFFGSGTQLSVL.